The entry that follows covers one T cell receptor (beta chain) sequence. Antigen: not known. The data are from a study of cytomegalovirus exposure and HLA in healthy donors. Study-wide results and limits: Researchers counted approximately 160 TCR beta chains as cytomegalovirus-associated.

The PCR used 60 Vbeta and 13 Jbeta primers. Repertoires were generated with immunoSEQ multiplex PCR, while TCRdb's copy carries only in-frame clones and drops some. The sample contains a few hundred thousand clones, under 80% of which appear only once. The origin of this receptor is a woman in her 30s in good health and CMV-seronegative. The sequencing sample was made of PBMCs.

CDR3 DNA sequence: TGTGCCAGCAGCGCGGGGGACAGGCGATTCCAAGAGACCCAGTACTTC. Its protein product is CASSAGDRRFQETQYF. The rearrangement joins TRBV9 to TRBJ2-5; TRBD1 agrees at 8 bases. Germline lookup yields CDR1 SGDLS and CDR2 YYNGEE. This CDR3 has 16 residues. V was pared by 3 bases and J by 1 base, with 8 bases of the junction left unmatched.